These T cell receptor beta chains were read from a single sample in a study of Ad26.COV2.S vaccination and SARS-CoV-2 variants. Assay: immunoSEQ multiplex PCR; the TCRdb copy retains only in-frame clones and omits some. In the table there are 300,000 to 350,000 clones, about nine tenths of which are singletons. The sequences come from peripheral blood, collected in a trial of Ad26.COV2.S vaccine versus placebo. These receptor sequences come from a person between 18 and 60 years old who received the Ad26.COV2.S COVID-19 vaccine or a placebo. The CDR3 runs from the conserved cysteine through the conserved F or W. The D gene is left open where the match is weak. Clone size appears in some rows only: once, few, many, or a class for an expanded clone.

D	J	size	V	DNA	CDR3
TRBD1	TRBJ2-2	-	TRBV4-3	TGCGCCAGCAGCCAAGGGAGGACAGGGCTTGGACCCAAAGCCACCGGGGAGCTGTTTTTT	CASSQGRTGLGPKATGELFF
-	TRBJ1-2	-	TRBV24-1	TGTGCCACCAGTGATTCGTATGGCTACACCTTC	CATSDSYGYTF
-	TRBJ2-7	once	TRBV18	TGTGCCAGCTCACCGGGGGGCTACGAGCAGTACTTC	CASSPGGYEQYF
-	TRBJ2-6	-	TRBV4-3	TGCGCCAGCAGCCAAGAGGCTGGGGCCAACGTCCTGACTTTC	CASSQEAGANVLTF
-	TRBJ1-2	-	TRBV5-4	TGTGCCAGCAGCTTGGCGTCTGGGGACGGCTACACCTTC	CASSLASGDGYTF
TRBD2	TRBJ2-1	few	TRBV28	TGTGCCAGCAGTTTGGGACTAGCTGGAGGTAAGAATGAGCAGTTCTTC	CASSLGLAGGKNEQFF
-	TRBJ1-2	-	TRBV6-5	TGTGCCAGCAGTTACTCGAGGGGGGCTGGAGGCTACACCTTC	CASSYSRGAGGYTF
-	TRBJ1-4	-	TRBV5-4	TGTGCCAGCAGCTTACAGGGCACTAATGAAAAACTGTTTTTT	CASSLQGTNEKLFF
TRBD2	TRBJ2-5	-	TRBV19	TGTGCCAGTAGTATCCGATTGGGGGGGCAAGAGACCCAGTACTTC	CASSIRLGGQETQYF
-	TRBJ2-1	-	TRBV5-6	TGTGCCAGCAGCTTGGGATTGGGCAGCCTATCGGTCAATGAGCAGTTCTTC	CASSLGLGSLSVNEQFF
TRBD2	TRBJ2-1	-	TRBV7-9	TGTGCCAGCAGCTTAGGGCCTAGCGGGAGGGCCGTAAATGAGCAGTTCTTC	CASSLGPSGRAVNEQFF
-	TRBJ1-1	-	TRBV14	TGTGCCAGCGGAGGGACACGGTTTGAAGCTTTCTTT	CASGGTRFEAFF
-	TRBJ2-1	-	TRBV29-1	TGCAGCGTAGAGGGACTGGGTTACAATGAGCAGTTCTTC	CSVEGLGYNEQFF
-	TRBJ1-1	once	TRBV27	TGTGCCAGCAGTTTTCAGGGGAACACTGAAGCTTTCTTT	CASSFQGNTEAFF
TRBD2	TRBJ2-1	-	TRBV24-1	TGTGCCACCAGTGATTTTCGGGAGGGCGACAATGAGCAGTTCTTC	CATSDFREGDNEQFF
TRBD1	TRBJ2-2	-	TRBV2	TGTGCCAGCAGTACCGAGGGACAGGGGATCGGGGAGCTGTTTTTT	CASSTEGQGIGELFF
-	TRBJ1-1	-	TRBV21-1	TGTGCCAGCAGCAAAAACACCGGGACTGAAGCTTTCTTT	CASSKNTGTEAFF
-	TRBJ1-2	-	TRBV27	TGTGCCAGCAGTTTCGACGGGGGGTGGTATGGCTACACCTTC	CASSFDGGWYGYTF
-	TRBJ1-1	-	TRBV27	TGTGCCAGCAGTTCAGTGGCCACTGAAGCTTTCTTT	CASSSVATEAFF